The 20 T cell receptor beta chains listed next were all sequenced from one sample in a study of technical replicates of blood from a few donors. Clones were read by immunoSEQ multiplex PCR, and TCRdb kept only the in-frame ones, dropping some. The data hold 40,000 to 65,000 clones, with 70% to 90% observed a single time. Source material: PBMCs. The receptors were gathered from a human donor in good health. Some clones in this sample may be carry-over from other donors' samples.

The V and J genes are TRBV7-9 and TRBJ2-7, with 10 bases lining up with TRBD1. V shed 3 bases and J 8 bases; nucleotides not matched to a gene: 7. The V gene's germline CDR1 is SEHNR and CDR2 FQNEAQ (reference sequence). The CDR3 is 14 amino acids. This CDR3 reads CASSLRDRGSKQYF. The CDR3 nucleotides are TGTGCCAGCAGCTTGCGGGACAGGGGTAGTAAGCAGTACTTC.

This chain connects TRBV10-3 to TRBJ2-5, with 7 nucleotides matching TRBD2. There are 14 residues in the CDR3. V trimming: 11 bases; J trimming: 3 bases; junction bases outside the gene matches: 12. In germline, CDR1 is ENHRY, CDR2 SYGVKD. The CDR3 loop reads CAVGTTLGKETQYF. For the CDR3, the DNA is TGTGCCGTCGGGACTACTCTAGGGAAAGAGACCCAGTACTTC.

The chain joins TRBV7-9 to TRBJ1-5, with TRBD1 identical over 10 bases. Germline V gene data show CDR1 as SEHNR and CDR2 as FQNEAQ (reference sequence). This CDR3 is built from 15 residues. V gave up 5 bases and J gave up 3 bases; unmatched junction bases: 4. The chain's CDR3 is CASSGGQGYNQPQHF. In DNA, the CDR3 is TGTGCCAGCAGCGGGGGACAGGGGTACAATCAGCCCCAGCATTTT.

The genes are TRBV7-6 and TRBJ2-7, with 13 bases matching TRBD2. The V gene's germline CDR1 is SGHVS and CDR2 FNYEAQ. The CDR3 length is 15 residues. V trimming: 5 bases; J trimming: 5 bases; junction bases outside the gene matches: 6. The DNA for the CDR3 is TGTGCCAGCAGCGTCACTAGCGGGGGGGCCAACGAGCAGTACTTC. Translated, it gives CASSVTSGGANEQYF.

The rearrangement links TRBV11-2 to TRBJ2-7; 8 nucleotides match TRBD1. J was trimmed by 2 bases and V by 6 bases; bases with no gene match: 9. This CDR3 contains 15 residues. CDR1 is SGHAT and CDR2 is FQNNGV in the germline V gene. In nucleotides, the CDR3 is TGTGCCAGCAGTACCCACCGGGACAGGACCTACGAGCAGTACTTC. It encodes CASSTHRDRTYEQYF.

In its sample, this clone was seen a few times. This chain links TRBV30 with TRBJ1-3; D not resolved. This CDR3 spans 14 amino acids. Germline CDR1 is GTSNPN and CDR2 is SVGIG (reference sequence). Trimming left V 3 bases short and J 1 base short, with 10 bases between. The CDR3, as DNA: TGTGCCTGGAGCCCTGCGGCATCTGGAAACACCATATATTTT. It yields the protein CAWSPAASGNTIYF.

The chain combines TRBV12-5 with TRBJ2-5, with D perhaps matching TRBD1 (6 bases). The CDR3 extends over 13 amino acids. Trimming pared 6 bases from V and 5 bases from J, leaving 13 bases between. From germline, CDR1 is LGHNT and CDR2 FRNRAP. The CDR3 DNA reads as TGTGCTAGTGGATCGGGACAAGGGGAGACCCAGTACTTC. Its protein is CASGSGQGETQYF. The full variable domain, in which reference TRBV12-5 and TRBJ2-5 provide the parts outside the CDR3, is DARVTQTPRHKVTEMGQEVTMRCQPILGHNTVFWYRQTMMQGLELLAYFRNRAPLDDSGMPKDRFSAEMPDATLATLKIQPSEPRDSAVYFCASGSGQGETQYFGPGTRLLVL.

This chain uses TRBV19 with TRBJ2-6; no reliable D call. The V gene lost 7 bases and the J gene lost 0 bases, with 13 bases spanning the gap. Germline V gene sequence: CDR1 LNHDA, CDR2 SQIVND (reference sequence). The CDR3 extends over 16 amino acids. Written as DNA, the CDR3 is TGTGCCAGTACCCCGCAGGTGGTCTCTGGGGCCAACGTCCTGACTTTC. Its protein product is CASTPQVVSGANVLTF.

The CDR3 coding sequence is TGTGCCAGCAGCCAAGGGGGGAGGGAAGCGGAAGGCTACACCTTC. It yields the protein CASSQGGREAEGYTF. V and J are TRBV4-2 and TRBJ1-2; TRBD1 might be the D (5 bases). The CDR3 has 15 amino acids. CDR1 is LGHNA, CDR2 YNFKEQ, per germline. Trimming left V 1 base short and J 8 bases short, with 17 bases between.

This clone occurred a few times. This chain connects TRBV4-3 to TRBJ2-7; D is perhaps TRBD2 (6 bases). The CDR3 loop spans 17 amino acids. CDR1 is LGHNA and CDR2 is YSLEER in the germline V gene. V was pared by 1 base and J by 0 bases, with 16 bases between. CDR3: CASSQGLRGSSSYEQYF. In nucleotides, the CDR3 is TGCGCCAGCAGCCAAGGATTACGGGGGTCGAGCTCCTACGAGCAGTACTTC.

The chain couples TRBV5-1 to TRBJ2-7, with D uncertain. V lost 1 base and J lost 2, with 7 bases in between. The CDR3 covers 13 residues. Germline V gene lookup returns CDR1 SGHRS and CDR2 YFSETQ. The CDR3 reads CASSLPGTYEQYF. The CDR3 DNA reads TGCGCCAGCAGCTTGCCTGGCACCTACGAGCAGTACTTC.

This rearrangement joins TRBV6-5 to TRBJ2-7, with TRBD1 as a possible D gene (6 bases). CDR1 is MNHEY, CDR2 SVGAGI, per germline. The CDR3 loop spans 10 amino acids. The V gene lost 6 bases and the J gene lost 12 bases, with 12 bases spanning the gap. The CDR3 DNA reads TGTGCCAGCAGCGAGACAGGTAGGTACTTC. Translating it yields CASSETGRYF.

The rearrangement joins TRBV6-4 to TRBJ2-3; TRBD2 aligns across 9 bases. V shed 0 bases, J shed 4 bases, and the junction held 5 bases outside the gene matches. The CDR3 extends over 16 amino acids. The germline V gene has CDR1 MRHNA and CDR2 SNTAGT. CDR3 residues: CASSDSAGGLPDTQYF. The CDR3 DNA reads as TGTGCCAGCAGTGACTCGGCGGGGGGGCTCCCAGATACGCAGTATTTT.

In nucleotides, the CDR3 is TGTGCCAGCAGCTTACCCCCGGTGTATGGCTACACCTTC. It yields the protein CASSLPPVYGYTF. The chain combines TRBV7-2 with TRBJ1-2; the D is unclear. Germline V gene data show CDR1 as SGHTA and CDR2 as FQGNSA. V lost 2 bases and J 5 bases, leaving 9 bases between the germline ends. This CDR3 has 13 residues.

Only a few counts were recorded for this clone. The rearrangement links TRBV19 to TRBJ1-5; 8 bases are a match to TRBD1. The CDR3 covers 13 residues. CDR1 is LNHDA, CDR2 SQIVND, per germline (reference sequence). With 8 bases clipped from V and 4 bases from J, the junction kept 4 bases outside the gene matches. CDR3 bases: TGTGCCAGTGGCAACAGGGGGAATCAGCCCCAGCATTTT. Residues: CASGNRGNQPQHF.

J is TRBJ2-5 and V is TRBV10-3; 9 nucleotides align to TRBD2. V lost 2 bases and J lost 4; bases outside the gene matches: 5. Germline values: CDR1 ENHRY, CDR2 SYGVKD. The CDR3 is 15 amino acids. CDR3 nucleotide sequence: TGTGCCATCAGTGAGGCGGGAGGGTTTCGAGAGACCCAGTACTTC. As protein: CAISEAGGFRETQYF.

CDR3 DNA sequence: TGTGCCAGCAGCGCCCCTGGGATTGGGGCAGGCGAAAAACTGTTTTTT. This sequence encodes CASSAPGIGAGEKLFF. The chain links TRBV5-6 to TRBJ1-4; perhaps TRBD1 as D (5 bases). Deletions cut 4 bases from V and 8 bases from J, with 21 bases between. Germline V gives CDR1 SGHDT, CDR2 YYEEEE. CDR3 size: 16 residues.

The count of this clone is one. This rearrangement joins TRBV5-4 to TRBJ2-7; TRBD1 matches 10 bases. The germline V gene encodes CDR1 SGHNT and CDR2 YYREEE (reference sequence). The CDR3 extends over 15 amino acids. Trimming removed 4 bases from V and 4 bases from J; junction bases left unmatched: 8. The CDR3 DNA follows: TGTGCCAGCAGCGGGACCCGGGACAGGGGATACGAGCAGTACTTC. Translating it yields CASSGTRDRGYEQYF.

This sequence joins TRBV6-1 and TRBJ1-5; D remains unclear. CDR3 size: 11 residues. The germline CDR1 and CDR2 sequences are MNHNS and SASEGT. Trimming pared 1 base from V and 11 bases from J, leaving 6 bases between. The CDR3 loop is CASSEGQTQHF. In DNA form, the CDR3 reads TGTGCCAGCAGTGAAGGGCAGACCCAGCATTTT.

The rearrangement uses TRBV10-2 and TRBJ2-7; 9 positions match TRBD2. The length of the CDR3 is 14 residues. Germline V gene lookup returns CDR1 WSHSY and CDR2 SAAADI. The V and J ends lost 8 bases and 0 bases, in that order; junction bases with no gene match: 5. The CDR3 DNA reads TGCGCCAGCTGGGATAGCGGGGGCTCCTACGAGCAGTACTTC. Amino acid sequence: CASWDSGGSYEQYF.